This T cell receptor beta chain was sequenced for a study of blood T cell repertoires in COVID-19. Study at large: The United States, Italy and Spain provided the acute and convalescent COVID-19 samples. Sources were T cells, B-cell-depleted T cells, or PBMCs; the material itself was cDNA or gDNA.

The CDR3 has 11 amino acids. Trimming pared 6 bases from V and 4 bases from J, leaving 5 bases between. CDR1 MDHEN and CDR2 SYDVKM come from the germline V gene. In the authors' methods: Reference gene primers were amplified, and this amplification served to estimate nucleated cell counts. The protocol was immunoSEQ multiplex PCR, while the TCRdb copy is restricted to in-frame clones and leaves out a portion. From that table come the V and J calls and clone size; the DNA was used to work out D and trimming. The repertoire consists of roughly 80,000 clones, with roughly four fifths occurring once and the leading ten covering just over 20%.

This receptor was taken from a human donor in a cohort sampled during active COVID-19. The sample comprised peripheral blood. The chain has TRBV28 and TRBJ2-3; D is unresolved. Here the CDR3 reads CASRGADTQYF. The CDR3 nucleotides read TGTGCCAGCAGGGGCGCAGATACGCAGTATTTT.